This T cell receptor beta chain was found in a study of T cells after posttransplantation cyclophosphamide. Germline V gene sequence: CDR1 MGHRA, CDR2 YSYEKL. The CDR3 is 16 amino acids. Trimming took 1 base from V and 6 from J; bases not matched to a gene: 5. Assay: immunoSEQ multiplex PCR; the TCRdb copy retains only in-frame clones and omits some. This sample has tens of thousands of clones, with around 93% found just once. V usage is TRBV4-1 and J usage is TRBJ1-5; 11 bases align to TRBD1. The sequenced material came from PBMCs. The origin of this receptor is a woman aged 25 to 45 in good health and a related stem cell transplant donor. The CDR3 spells CASSQGDRGSAQPQHF. The CDR3 nucleotides read TGCGCCAGCAGCCAAGGGGACAGGGGGTCAGCTCAGCCCCAGCATTTT.